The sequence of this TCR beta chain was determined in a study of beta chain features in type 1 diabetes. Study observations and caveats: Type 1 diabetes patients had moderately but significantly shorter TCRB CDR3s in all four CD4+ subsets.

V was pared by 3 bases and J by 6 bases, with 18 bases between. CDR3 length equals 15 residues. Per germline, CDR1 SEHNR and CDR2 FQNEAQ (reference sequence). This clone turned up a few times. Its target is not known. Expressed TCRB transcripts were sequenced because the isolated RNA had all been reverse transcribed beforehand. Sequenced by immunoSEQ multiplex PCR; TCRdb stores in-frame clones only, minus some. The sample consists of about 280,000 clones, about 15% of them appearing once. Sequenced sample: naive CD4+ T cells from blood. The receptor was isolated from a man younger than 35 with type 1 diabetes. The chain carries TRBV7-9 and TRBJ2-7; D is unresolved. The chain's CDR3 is CASSFPGLVGLEQYF. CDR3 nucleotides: TGTGCCAGCAGCTTCCCCGGGTTGGTCGGTCTCGAGCAGTACTTC.